Listed below are T cell receptor beta chains from one sample, sequenced in a study of CD8 T cells in ankylosing spondylitis. TCRdb independently ran MiXCR on the 5' RACE reads; one entry per CDR3 protein. The data hold 700,000 to 850,000 distinct CDR3 sequences, with approximately 12% observed a single time. The sequenced sample consisted of blood, either unsorted or a sorted T cell fraction (not recorded which). The receptors derive from a male donor with ankylosing spondylitis. Each CDR3 is given with its conserved first and last residue. A D gene is named only where the DNA matches it firmly. Size tells how often a clone was seen (once, few, many) or the class of an expanded clone, and some rows leave it out.

>.|TRBJ2-5|.|TRBV7-2
CASSLGNSGVQETQYF
TGTGCCAGCAGCCTCGGGAACTCGGGGGTACAAGAGACCCAGTACTTC
>TRBD2|TRBJ2-2|.|TRBV5-6
CASSLSGGSGELFF
TGTGCCAGCAGCTTGTCGGGAGGGTCCGGGGAGCTGTTTTTT
>.|TRBJ2-2|.|TRBV7-2
CASSPGFRTGELFF
TGTGCCAGCAGCCCAGGGTTTCGGACCGGGGAGCTGTTTTTT
>.|TRBJ2-3|.|TRBV20-1
CSVKAADTQYF
TGCAGTGTTAAGGCGGCTGATACGCAGTATTTT
>.|TRBJ2-5|.|TRBV7-7
CASSLARAGGSETQYF
TGTGCTAGCAGCTTAGCGCGGGCAGGGGGGTCGGAGACCCAGTACTTC
>TRBD2|TRBJ2-7|.|TRBV6-2/TRBV6-3
CASSKISRENWSYEQYF
TGTGCCAGCAGTAAAATTTCGCGGGAGAATTGGTCCTACGAGCAGTACTTC
>TRBD1|TRBJ2-5|many|TRBV30
CAWSPTGGIRETQYF
TGTGCCTGGAGTCCCACAGGGGGCATTAGGGAGACCCAGTACTTC
>.|TRBJ1-2|few|TRBV6-5
CASSFSTVYGYTF
TGTGCCAGCAGTTTTTCGACAGTCTATGGCTACACCTTC
>TRBD1|TRBJ2-1|many|TRBV29-1
CSVARTGYNEQFF
TGCAGCGTTGCCAGGACAGGGTACAATGAGCAGTTCTTC
>.|TRBJ2-7|few|TRBV20-1
CSASVRGSYEQYF
TGCAGTGCTAGTGTCAGGGGTTCTTACGAGCAGTACTTC
>.|TRBJ2-4|few|TRBV7-2
CASSRDQRDFSIQYF
TGTGCCAGCAGCCGGGACCAGAGGGACTTTAGCATTCAGTACTTC
>TRBD1|TRBJ2-3|few|TRBV6-4
CASSDETGGKQYF
TGTGCCAGCAGTGACGAGACAGGGGGCAAGCAGTATTTT
>.|TRBJ1-2|.|TRBV20-1
CSARPSDLYGYTF
TGCAGTGCTAGGCCATCGGACCTCTATGGCTACACCTTC
>TRBD1|TRBJ2-7|many|TRBV18
CASSPRDRVGEQYF
TGTGCCAGCTCACCCCGGGACAGGGTAGGGGAGCAGTACTTC
>.|TRBJ2-1|.|TRBV20-1
CSARVLGEQFF
TGCAGTGCGCGGGTACTCGGGGAGCAGTTCTTC
>TRBD1|TRBJ2-7|.|TRBV4-3
CASSRKRTGSYEQYF
TGCGCCAGCAGCCGAAAAAGGACAGGCTCCTACGAGCAGTACTTC
>.|TRBJ2-4|.|TRBV14
CASSQTTANIQYF
TGTGCCAGCAGCCAAACTACAGCGAACATTCAGTACTTC
>.|TRBJ1-2|.|TRBV4-1
CASSQTSTDNYGYTF
TGCGCCAGCAGCCAAACTTCGACAGATAACTATGGCTACACCTTC
>.|TRBJ1-1|.|TRBV6-5
CASSYSPKGNTEAFF
TGTGCCAGCAGTTACTCGCCCAAAGGGAACACTGAAGCTTTCTTT
>.|TRBJ2-7|.|TRBV4-1
CASSPSGIGLYYEQYF
TGCGCCAGCAGCCCTTCCGGCATAGGGTTGTACTACGAGCAGTACTTC
>.|TRBJ2-1|.|TRBV7-2
CASSLNRRNEQFF
TGTGCCAGCAGCTTAAATCGTCGGAATGAGCAGTTCTTC
>.|TRBJ1-5|few|TRBV5-1
CASSLGEWNQPQHF
TGCGCCAGCAGCTTGGGGGAGTGGAATCAGCCCCAGCATTTT
>.|TRBJ1-6|few|TRBV5-1
CASSSQGGHSPLHF
TGCGCCAGCAGCTCACAGGGCGGTCATTCACCCCTCCACTTT
>TRBD1|TRBJ2-1|few|TRBV7-2
CASSLRTGTYNEQFF
TGTGCCAGCAGCTTAAGGACAGGGACTTACAATGAGCAGTTCTTC
>.|TRBJ2-3|.|TRBV24-1
CATSDGFQVVGDTQYF
TGTGCCACCAGTGATGGATTCCAGGTAGTCGGAGATACGCAGTATTTT
>.|TRBJ2-5|many|TRBV20-1
CSARVHDSGQETQYF
TGCAGTGCTAGGGTCCACGACAGCGGCCAAGAGACCCAGTACTTC
>.|TRBJ2-6|.|TRBV24-1
CATSDRVAGANVLTF
TGTGCCACCAGTGATAGGGTAGCCGGGGCCAACGTCCTGACTTTC
>TRBD1|TRBJ1-4|.|TRBV20-1
CSATQPGGTNEKLFF
TGCAGTGCTACCCAACCAGGGGGAACTAATGAAAAACTGTTTTTT
>.|TRBJ2-5|.|TRBV20-1
CSALGQVEGKTQYF
TGCAGTGCCCTGGGTCAGGTCGAGGGGAAGACCCAGTACTTC
>TRBD1|TRBJ1-4|.|TRBV6-5
CASSTTGGGKKLFF
TGTGCCAGCAGTACTACAGGGGGCGGAAAAAAACTGTTTTTT
>TRBD1|TRBJ1-2|many|TRBV29-1
CSVGGQRAYGYTF
TGCAGCGTTGGGGGACAGAGAGCCTATGGCTACACCTTC
>.|TRBJ2-6|.|TRBV29-1
CSVEAWTEGDSGANVLTF
TGCAGCGTTGAAGCCTGGACAGAGGGCGACTCTGGGGCCAACGTCCTGACTTTC
>.|TRBJ2-3|few|TRBV7-3
CASSRGVVVSDTQYF
TGTGCCAGCAGCCGGGGAGTAGTTGTTTCAGATACGCAGTATTTT
>TRBD1|TRBJ2-7|.|TRBV7-9
CASSRTGRGDEQYF
TGTGCCAGCAGCCGGACAGGCCGAGGGGACGAGCAGTACTTC
>TRBD2|TRBJ2-1|.|TRBV7-2
CASSLERGTSGNEQFF
TGTGCCAGCAGCTTAGAACGGGGGACTAGCGGGAATGAGCAGTTCTTC
>TRBD1|TRBJ1-1|.|TRBV5-1
CASSQDRDLEAFF
TGCGCCAGCAGCCAAGACAGGGACTTGGAAGCTTTCTTT
>.|TRBJ1-5|.|TRBV7-6
CASSLDVSAPQHF
TGTGCCAGCAGCTTAGACGTAAGTGCGCCCCAGCATTTT
>.|TRBJ2-5|few|TRBV6-5
CASSYSGHSQETQYF
TGTGCCAGCAGTTACTCCGGACACTCACAAGAGACCCAGTACTTC
>.|TRBJ1-5|few|TRBV20-1
CSANPGPNSHQPQHF
TGCAGTGCTAACCCGGGCCCCAATTCCCATCAGCCCCAGCATTTT
>.|TRBJ2-1|many|TRBV7-2
CASSLGAGFLYNEQFF
TGTGCCAGCAGCTTAGGAGCTGGATTCCTTTACAATGAGCAGTTCTTC
>.|TRBJ2-7|.|TRBV5-5
CASGPSGLYEQYF
TGTGCCAGCGGACCTTCGGGACTCTACGAGCAGTACTTC
>.|TRBJ1-4|.|TRBV15
CATTRSVMEKLFF
TGTGCCACCACCCGGTCTGTTATGGAAAAACTGTTTTTT
>TRBD1|TRBJ2-5|many|TRBV11-2
CASSLGQGSKETQYF
TGTGCCAGCAGCTTAGGACAGGGCAGTAAGGAGACCCAGTACTTC
>.|TRBJ2-2|many|TRBV24-1
CATSFRDGANTGELFF
TGTGCCACCAGTTTTAGGGACGGCGCGAACACCGGGGAGCTGTTTTTT
>TRBD2|TRBJ2-5|.|TRBV5-1
CASSFSGRGETQYF
TGTGCCAGCAGTTTTAGCGGGAGGGGAGAGACCCAGTACTTC
>.|TRBJ2-7|many|TRBV29-1
CSVLRNYEQYF
TGCAGCGTGCTTAGGAACTACGAGCAGTACTTC
>TRBD1|TRBJ2-3|.|TRBV20-1
CSADPGGSRADTQYF
TGCAGTGCTGATCCAGGGGGCTCCCGGGCAGATACGCAGTATTTT
>TRBD2|TRBJ2-2|few|TRBV6-4
CASSELAGGFGGELFF
TGTGCCAGCAGTGAACTAGCGGGAGGATTTGGCGGGGAGCTGTTTTTT
>.|TRBJ1-1|few|TRBV5-1
CASSLDQGAAFF
TGCGCCAGCAGCTTGGATCAGGGCGCGGCTTTCTTT
>.|TRBJ2-3|many|TRBV20-1
CSASRVRQADTQYF
TGCAGTGCTAGCAGGGTGCGACAAGCTGATACGCAGTATTTT
>TRBD2|TRBJ2-7|many|TRBV7-2
CASSLVPTSGVGYEQYF
TGTGCCAGCAGCTTAGTCCCGACTAGCGGGGTTGGCTACGAGCAGTACTTC
>.|TRBJ2-2|.|TRBV20-1
CSAKSGEPETGELFF
TGCAGTGCTAAGTCAGGGGAGCCGGAAACCGGGGAGCTGTTTTTT
>TRBD2|TRBJ2-7|.|TRBV20-1
CSAREAGTSSYEQYF
TGCAGTGCTAGAGAGGCCGGGACTAGTTCCTACGAGCAGTACTTC
>.|TRBJ2-5|.|TRBV5-1
CASSLTGFQETQYF
TGCGCCAGCAGCTTGACAGGCTTTCAAGAGACCCAGTACTTC
>TRBD1|TRBJ1-4|.|TRBV9
CASSLRQGSTNEKLFF
TGTGCCAGCAGCTTACGACAGGGGTCAACTAATGAAAAACTGTTTTTT
>.|TRBJ1-3|.|TRBV10-3
CAISRAGIDYGNTIYF
TGTGCCATCAGCCGGGCGGGGATAGATTATGGAAACACCATATATTTT
>.|TRBJ1-1|.|TRBV10-3
CAISERVGGTNTEAFF
TGTGCCATCAGTGAGCGAGTGGGGGGAACGAACACTGAAGCTTTCTTT
>.|TRBJ2-7|many|TRBV20-1
CSARDWGEQYF
TGCAGTGCTAGAGATTGGGGCGAGCAGTACTTC